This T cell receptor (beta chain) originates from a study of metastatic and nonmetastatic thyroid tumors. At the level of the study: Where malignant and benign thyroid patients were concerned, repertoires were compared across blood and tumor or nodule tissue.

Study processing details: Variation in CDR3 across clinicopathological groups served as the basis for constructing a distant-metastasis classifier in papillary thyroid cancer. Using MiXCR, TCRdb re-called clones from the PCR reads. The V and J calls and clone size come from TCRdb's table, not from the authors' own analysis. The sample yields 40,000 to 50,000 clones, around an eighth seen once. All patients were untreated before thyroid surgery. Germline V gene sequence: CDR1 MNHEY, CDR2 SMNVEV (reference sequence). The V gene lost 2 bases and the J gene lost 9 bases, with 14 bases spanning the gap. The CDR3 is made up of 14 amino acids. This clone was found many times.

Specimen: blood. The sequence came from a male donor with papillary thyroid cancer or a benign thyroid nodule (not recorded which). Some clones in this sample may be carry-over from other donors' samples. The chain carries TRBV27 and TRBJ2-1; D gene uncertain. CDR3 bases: TGTGCCAGCAGTTTACCCAGTCCGTTGGGTGAGCAGTTCTTC. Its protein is CASSLPSPLGEQFF.